This paragraph reports one T cell receptor (beta chain). These data originate in a study of blood T cell repertoires in COVID-19. Looking at the study overall: Italy, Spain and the United States were the sources of the convalescent and acute COVID-19 samples. PBMCs, B-cell-depleted T cells, or T cells were the source of the cDNA or gDNA that made up the material.

In the original processing: Amplification with reference gene primers provided the estimates of nucleated cell counts. Sequencing used immunoSEQ multiplex PCR; TCRdb keeps in-frame clones, though not all of them. The D gene and trimming were derived from the DNA, and the V and J assignments and clone size from that table. The repertoire holds 150,000 to 200,000 clones, with around nine tenths as singletons. The ends lost 3 bases at V and 3 bases at J; junction bases unmatched: 5. The germline CDR1 and CDR2 sequences are SGDLS and YYNGEE. CDR3 length equals 16 residues. The material sequenced was peripheral blood. This clonotype was obtained from a man between 18 and 35 years old with active or convalescent COVID-19. V gene TRBV9 combines with J gene TRBJ2-2, with 10 bases identical to TRBD2. CDR3 residues: CASSDTSGMYTGELFF. In DNA, the CDR3 is TGTGCCAGCAGCGACACTAGCGGGATGTACACCGGGGAGCTGTTTTTT. Complete variable domain (other parts from reference TRBV9 and TRBJ2-2): DSGVTQTPKHLITATGQRVTLRCSPRSGDLSVYWYQQSLDQGLQFLIQYYNGEERAKGNILERFSAQQFPDLHSELNLSSLELGDSALYFCASSDTSGMYTGELFFGEGSRLTVL.